The source of this T cell receptor (beta chain) is a study of T cell clones after liver transplantation (dated by TCRdb to between 2018 and 2021). At the level of the whole study: Samples were obtained from ITN030ST, a randomized trial in which withdrawal of immunosuppression was attempted within 2 years of liver transplantation. Third party-reactive TCRbeta sequences from pre-transplant MLRs were also identified as an antigen-independent comparator for donor-reactive sequences. Donor-reactive T cell clones were identified by TCRbeta sequencing following a pre-transplant mixed lymphocyte reaction and were subsequently tracked in post-transplant blood. Three of the eight recipients were HCV-positive; the others were transplanted for non-autoimmune, non-viral indications. The study cohort included 8 liver transplant recipients, of whom 3 were classified as tolerant and 5 as non-tolerant. Tolerance meant complete immunosuppression withdrawal for at least one year without liver enzymes rising beyond twice the upper limit of normal. Until randomization at 12-24 months post-transplant, subjects were given standard immunosuppression, with no induction therapy. Blood samples were collected pre-transplant, pre-randomization before withdrawal, and post-randomization after either full withdrawal or failed withdrawal.

V trim: 4 bases; J trim: 0 bases; unmatched bases: 9. CDR1 and CDR2 are read off the germline V gene as SGDLS and YYNGEE. The CDR3 starts with the cysteine, ends with the phenylalanine, and has 18 residues. Only the CDR3 region is kept as DNA, spanning 54 bases read in frame from base 1. Unstimulated PBMCs, after thawing, were stained for CD3, CD4 and CD8 and then FACS-sorted into CD3+CD4+ and CD3+CD8+ populations. All 8 studied subjects were randomized to withdrawal of immunosuppression. The Qiagen DNeasy Blood and Tissue Kit was used for genomic DNA isolation. The full study reports these points: A greater decline was seen for donor-reactive sequences than for third party-reactive sequences, suggesting partial antigen-specific deletion unrelated to withdrawal success. When repertoire turnover was accounted for, significantly reduced detection of donor-reactive sequences was found in 7 of 8 subjects for CD4 and in 8 of 8 subjects for CD8. Low numbers of available donor cells limited the measurable donor-reactive repertoire in two subjects. Without allograft tissue specimens, donor-reactive T cells may have migrated into the graft rather than being deleted. A significant post-transplant decrease in circulating donor-reactive CD4 TCRbeta sequences was observed in most of the 8 subjects, irrespective of tolerance or HCV status. The conclusions were considered preliminary, being limited by small, heterogeneous patient numbers and non-standardized post-transplant time points.

This clone registers as medium-sized (0.01 to 0.1%) within its sample. It lacks a known antigen. Nothing much larger sits one base from this clone, and base qualities are not available. High-throughput TCRbeta CDR3 sequencing of frozen genomic DNA was performed by immunoSEQ, including PCR amplification, mapping, bias correction and internal controls. The authors' pipeline ran thus. Only productive rearrangements were retained, with each unique TCRbeta sequence defined by its CDR3 nucleotide sequence together with its V and J gene. Donor-reactive sequences required at least 5-fold expansion in CFSE-low cells versus unstimulated pre-transplant cells and at least 0.01% frequency. Minimum frequency thresholds were set for each subject based on the unstimulated sample with the lowest template count, ensuring at least 90% detection power. Repertoire turnover was measured by Jensen-Shannon divergence between the top 1000 TCRbeta sequences post- and pre-transplant. Changes in detection of donor-reactive sequences were tested with two-sided Fisher's exact tests. TCRdb holds this immuneACCESS table with in-frame rearrangements only. Some clones are missing; in checked studies, unresolved V genes explain under half, and the rest has no known cause. The D gene and trimming were derived from the DNA, and the V and J assignments and clone size from that table. The sample table records 20,000 to 25,000 clones; about 77% of these occur just once. The top ten clones comprise 35% to 45% of the sample.

The origin of this receptor is a human patient who received a liver transplant. It is possible that, after a transplant, some T cells come from the graft donor. Source: CD8+ T cells from blood, taken approximately 54 months after liver transplant. The sequence is built from TRBV9 and TRBJ2-2; 10 bases in between match TRBD2. The CDR3 protein sequence reads: CASSTTSGALTNTGELFF. The sequence in DNA is TGTGCCAGCAGCACAACTAGCGGGGCGCTCACGAACACCGGGGAGCTGTTTTTT.